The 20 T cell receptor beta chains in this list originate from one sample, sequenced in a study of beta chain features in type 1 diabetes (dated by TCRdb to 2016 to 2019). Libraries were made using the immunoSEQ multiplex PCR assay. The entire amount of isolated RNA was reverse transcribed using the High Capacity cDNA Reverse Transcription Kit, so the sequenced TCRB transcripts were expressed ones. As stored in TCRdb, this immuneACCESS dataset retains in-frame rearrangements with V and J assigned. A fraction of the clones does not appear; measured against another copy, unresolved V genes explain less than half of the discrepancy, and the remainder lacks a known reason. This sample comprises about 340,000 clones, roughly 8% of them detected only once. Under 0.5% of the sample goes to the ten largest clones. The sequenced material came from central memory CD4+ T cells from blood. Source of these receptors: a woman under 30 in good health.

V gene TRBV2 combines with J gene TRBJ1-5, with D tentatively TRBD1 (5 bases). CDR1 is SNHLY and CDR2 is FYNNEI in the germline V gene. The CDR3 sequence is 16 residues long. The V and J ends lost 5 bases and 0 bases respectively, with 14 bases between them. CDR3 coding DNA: TGTGCCAGCAGTAAGACAGCCTTTAATAGCAATCAGCCCCAGCATTTT. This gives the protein CASSKTAFNSNQPQHF.

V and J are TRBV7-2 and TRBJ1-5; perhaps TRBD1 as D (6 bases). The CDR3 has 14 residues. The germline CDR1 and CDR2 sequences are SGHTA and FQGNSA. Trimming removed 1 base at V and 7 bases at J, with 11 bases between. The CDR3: CASSLDGGGQPQHF. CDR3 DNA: TGTGCCAGCAGCTTAGATGGGGGCGGGCAGCCCCAGCATTTT.

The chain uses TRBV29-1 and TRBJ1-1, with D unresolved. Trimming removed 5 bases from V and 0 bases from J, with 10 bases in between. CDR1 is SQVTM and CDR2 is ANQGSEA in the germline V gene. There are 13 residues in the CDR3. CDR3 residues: CSVLFNLNTEAFF. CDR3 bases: TGCAGCGTTCTTTTTAATTTGAACACTGAAGCTTTCTTT.

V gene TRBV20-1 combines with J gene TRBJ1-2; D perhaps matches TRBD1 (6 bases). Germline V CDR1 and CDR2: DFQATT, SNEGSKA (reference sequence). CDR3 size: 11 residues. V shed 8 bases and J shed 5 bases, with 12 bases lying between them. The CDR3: CSSRGAYGYTF. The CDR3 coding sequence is TGCAGTTCCAGGGGAGCATATGGCTACACCTTC.

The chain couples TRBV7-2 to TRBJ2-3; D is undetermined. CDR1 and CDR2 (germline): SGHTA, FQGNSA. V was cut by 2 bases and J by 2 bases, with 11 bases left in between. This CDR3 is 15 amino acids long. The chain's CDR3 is CASSLNGLHTDTQYF. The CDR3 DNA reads TGTGCCAGCAGCTTAAACGGCCTCCACACAGATACGCAGTATTTT.

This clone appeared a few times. The CDR3 bases are TGTGCCAGCAGAAAGGGGAGCAATGAGCAGTTCTTC. Its translation is CASRKGSNEQFF. The chain carries TRBV28 and TRBJ2-1; perhaps D is TRBD1 or TRBD2 (5 bases each). V gave up 6 bases and J gave up 6 bases, with 9 bases separating them. The germline V gene has CDR1 MDHEN and CDR2 SYDVKM. The CDR3 runs to 12 residues.

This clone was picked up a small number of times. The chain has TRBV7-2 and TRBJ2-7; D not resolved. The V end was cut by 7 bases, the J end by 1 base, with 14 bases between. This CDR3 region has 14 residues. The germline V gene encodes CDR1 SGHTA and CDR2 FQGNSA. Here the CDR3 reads CASTPARSSYEQYF. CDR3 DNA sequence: TGTGCCAGCACGCCAGCCAGAAGTTCCTACGAGCAGTACTTC.

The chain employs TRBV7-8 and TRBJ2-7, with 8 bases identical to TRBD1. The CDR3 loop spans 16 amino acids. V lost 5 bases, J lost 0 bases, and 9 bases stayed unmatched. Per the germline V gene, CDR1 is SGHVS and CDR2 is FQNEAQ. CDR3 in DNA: TGTGCCAGCAGCCCAATCCCGGGACAGGCCTCCTACGAGCAGTACTTC. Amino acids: CASSPIPGQASYEQYF.

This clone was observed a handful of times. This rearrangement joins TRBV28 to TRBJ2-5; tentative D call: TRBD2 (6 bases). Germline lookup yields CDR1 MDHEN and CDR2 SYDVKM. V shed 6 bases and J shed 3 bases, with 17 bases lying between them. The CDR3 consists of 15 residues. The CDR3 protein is CASSEGGNRKETQYF. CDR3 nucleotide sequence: TGTGCCAGCAGCGAAGGCGGGAACCGGAAAGAGACCCAGTACTTC.

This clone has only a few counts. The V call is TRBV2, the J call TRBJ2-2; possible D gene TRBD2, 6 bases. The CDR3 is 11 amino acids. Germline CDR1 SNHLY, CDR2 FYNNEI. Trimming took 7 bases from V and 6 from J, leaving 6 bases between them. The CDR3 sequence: CASTGAGELFF. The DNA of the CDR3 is TGTGCCAGCACGGGGGCCGGGGAGCTGTTTTTT.

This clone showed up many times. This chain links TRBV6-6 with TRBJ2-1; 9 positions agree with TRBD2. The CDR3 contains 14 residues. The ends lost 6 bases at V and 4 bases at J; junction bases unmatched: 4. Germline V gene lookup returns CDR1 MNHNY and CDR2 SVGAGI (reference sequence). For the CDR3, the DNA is TGTGCCAGCAGGCGCGGGAGGGTATACAATGAGCAGTTCTTC. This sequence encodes CASRRGRVYNEQFF.

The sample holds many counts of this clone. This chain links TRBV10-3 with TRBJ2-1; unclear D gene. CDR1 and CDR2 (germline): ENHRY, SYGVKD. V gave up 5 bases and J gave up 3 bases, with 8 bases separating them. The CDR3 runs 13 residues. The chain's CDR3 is CAISRQVYNEQFF. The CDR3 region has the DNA TGTGCCATCAGTCGTCAGGTCTACAATGAGCAGTTCTTC.

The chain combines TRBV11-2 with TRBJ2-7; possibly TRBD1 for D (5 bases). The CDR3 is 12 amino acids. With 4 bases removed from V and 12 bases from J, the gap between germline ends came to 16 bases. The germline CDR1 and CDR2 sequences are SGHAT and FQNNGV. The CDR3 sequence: CASSSSRQFVYF. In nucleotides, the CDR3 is TGTGCCAGCAGCTCTTCCCGACAGTTTGTGTACTTC.

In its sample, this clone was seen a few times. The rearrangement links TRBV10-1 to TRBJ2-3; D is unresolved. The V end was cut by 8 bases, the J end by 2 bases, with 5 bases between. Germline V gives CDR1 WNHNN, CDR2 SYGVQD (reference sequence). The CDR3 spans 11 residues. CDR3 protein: CASSTTDTQYF. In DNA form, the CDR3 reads TGCGCCAGCTCCACCACAGATACGCAGTATTTT.

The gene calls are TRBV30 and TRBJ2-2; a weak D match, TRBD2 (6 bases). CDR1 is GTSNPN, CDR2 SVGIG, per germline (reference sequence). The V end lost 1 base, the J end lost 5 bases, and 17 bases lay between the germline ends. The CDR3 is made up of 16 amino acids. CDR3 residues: CAWSDLPGARTGELFF. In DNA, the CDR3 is TGTGCCTGGAGTGATCTCCCGGGAGCAAGGACCGGGGAGCTGTTTTTT.

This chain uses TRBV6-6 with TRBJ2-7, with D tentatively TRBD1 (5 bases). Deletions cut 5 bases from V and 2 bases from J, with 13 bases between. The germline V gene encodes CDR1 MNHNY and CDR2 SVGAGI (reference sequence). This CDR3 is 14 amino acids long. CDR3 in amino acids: CASSQGFTTYEQYF. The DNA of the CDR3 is TGTGCCAGCAGTCAGGGTTTTACTACCTACGAGCAGTACTTC.

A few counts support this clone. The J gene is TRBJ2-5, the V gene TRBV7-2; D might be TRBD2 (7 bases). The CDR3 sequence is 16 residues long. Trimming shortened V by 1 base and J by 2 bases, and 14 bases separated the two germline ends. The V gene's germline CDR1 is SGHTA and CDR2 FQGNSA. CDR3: CASSLGRGTTQETQYF. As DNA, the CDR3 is TGTGCCAGCAGCTTAGGGAGGGGGACTACGCAAGAGACCCAGTACTTC. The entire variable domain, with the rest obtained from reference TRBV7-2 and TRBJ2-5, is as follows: GAGVSQSPSNKVTEKGKDVELRCDPISGHTALYWYRQSLGQGLEFLIYFQGNSAPDKSGLPSDRFSAERTGGSVSTLTIQRTQQEDSAVYLCASSLGRGTTQETQYFGPGTRLLVL.

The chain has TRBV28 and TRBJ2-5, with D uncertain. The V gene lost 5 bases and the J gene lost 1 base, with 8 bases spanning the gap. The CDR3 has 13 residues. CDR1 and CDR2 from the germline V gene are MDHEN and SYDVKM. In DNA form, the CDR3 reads TGTGCCAGCAGTACCGGGCCCCAAGAGACCCAGTACTTC. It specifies CASSTGPQETQYF.

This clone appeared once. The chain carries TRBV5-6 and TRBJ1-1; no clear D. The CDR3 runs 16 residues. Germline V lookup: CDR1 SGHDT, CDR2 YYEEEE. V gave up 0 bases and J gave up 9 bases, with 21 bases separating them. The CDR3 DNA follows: TGTGCCAGCAGCTTGGGCGGCGGGCAGGTCAGAGGACAAGCTTTCTTT. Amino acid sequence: CASSLGGGQVRGQAFF.

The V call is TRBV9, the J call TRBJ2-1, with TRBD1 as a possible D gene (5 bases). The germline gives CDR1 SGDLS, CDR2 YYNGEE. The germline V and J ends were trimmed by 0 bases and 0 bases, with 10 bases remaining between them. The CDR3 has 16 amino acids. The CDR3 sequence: CASSVGGQSSYNEQFF. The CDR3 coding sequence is TGTGCCAGCAGCGTAGGGGGCCAAAGCTCCTACAATGAGCAGTTCTTC.